Each of the 10 T cell receptor beta chains below was sequenced from the same sample in a study of cytomegalovirus exposure and HLA in healthy donors. Both 60 Vbeta primers and 13 Jbeta primers went into the PCR. Produced via immunoSEQ multiplex PCR; TCRdb's table is partial and in-frame only. Seen here are about 160,000 clones, about 81% observed once, and the top ten hold around 1.9%. The sequencing sample was made of PBMCs. These receptors all stem from a woman aged 18-30 years in good health and CMV-seronegative.

This sequence joins TRBV27 and TRBJ2-7, with D possibly matching TRBD2 (7 bases). The CDR3 consists of 13 residues. The germline V gene has CDR1 MNHEY and CDR2 SMNVEV (reference sequence). V was pared by 3 bases and J by 5 bases, with 11 bases between. The CDR3 reads CASSLRGGHEQYF. The CDR3 nucleotides read TGTGCCAGCAGTTTGAGGGGGGGGCACGAGCAGTACTTC.

The chain recombines TRBV4-1 with TRBJ1-4; tentative D call: TRBD1 (5 bases). V was trimmed by 3 bases and J by 8 bases, leaving 10 bases between them. The germline V gene has CDR1 MGHRA and CDR2 YSYEKL. The CDR3 is 13 residues long. The CDR3 DNA sequence: TGCGCCAGCAGCCAGGCAGGGCAGGAAAAACTGTTTTTT. This gives the protein CASSQAGQEKLFF.

The chain recombines TRBV11-1 with TRBJ2-5; D might be TRBD2 (6 bases). Germline V gives CDR1 SGHAT, CDR2 FQDESV (reference sequence). The V end lost 1 base, the J end lost 8 bases, and 14 bases lay between the germline ends. This CDR3 spans 14 amino acids. This CDR3 reads CASSLVAGPSTQYF. The CDR3 DNA reads as TGTGCCAGCAGCTTAGTCGCGGGGCCCAGCACCCAGTACTTC.

As for this clone: An end of the junction differs from the germline gene, which may be a read error. The V gene is TRBV7-9, the J gene TRBJ1-5, with 7 nucleotides matching TRBD1. CDR3 length: 15 amino acids. Germline values: CDR1 SEHNR, CDR2 FQNEAQ (reference sequence). The CDR3 reads CSSSLGQGVNQPQHF. The CDR3 nucleotides read TGTTCCAGCAGCTTAGGCCAGGGGGTTAATCAGCCCCAGCATTTT.

The chain employs TRBV5-1 and TRBJ2-7, with 8 nucleotides matching TRBD1. The V segment lost 0 bases and the J segment 5 bases; nucleotides outside the gene matches: 4. There are 14 residues in the CDR3. Germline CDR1 is SGHRS and CDR2 is YFSETQ. CDR3 in DNA: TGCGCCAGCAGCTTGGGACAGGGGCTCAACGAGCAGTACTTC. Protein product: CASSLGQGLNEQYF. The full variable domain, with the rest looked up from reference TRBV5-1 and TRBJ2-7, is KAGVTQTPRYLIKTRGQQVTLSCSPISGHRSVSWYQQTPGQGLQFLFEYFSETQRNKGNFPGRFSGRQFSNSRSEMNVSTLELGDSALYLCASSLGQGLNEQYFGPGTRLTVT.

Regarding this clone: One junction end does not reproduce the germline sequence, and a read error may be involved. This CDR3 reads CSVEDGTDTQYF. CDR3 nucleotides: TGCAGCGTGGAAGACGGCACAGATACGCAGTATTTT. The chain couples TRBV29-1 to TRBJ2-3; unclear D gene. Germline lookup yields CDR1 SQVTM and CDR2 ANQGSEA. CDR3 size: 12 residues.

The chain uses TRBV10-2 and TRBJ1-1; 7 bases align to TRBD1. The CDR3 loop spans 16 amino acids. The V gene's germline CDR1 is WSHSY and CDR2 SAAADI. The V gene end was trimmed by 0 bases and the J gene end by 10 bases; junction bases not matched to a gene: 14. The CDR3 reads CASSESVGGQGEAAFF. The CDR3 bases are TGCGCCAGCAGTGAGTCTGTTGGGGGGCAGGGGGAAGCAGCTTTCTTT.

This chain uses TRBV5-6 with TRBJ1-5; TRBD1 might be the D (6 bases). The CDR3 sequence is 14 residues long. V was shortened by 4 bases and J by 1 base, with 9 bases between the two germline ends. Germline V lookup: CDR1 SGHDT, CDR2 YYEEEE. The CDR3 sequence: CASSTGQSNQPQHF. In DNA, the CDR3 is TGTGCCAGCAGCACAGGACAGAGCAATCAGCCCCAGCATTTT. The full variable domain, in which reference TRBV5-6 and TRBJ1-5 provide the parts outside the CDR3, is DAGVTQSPTHLIKTRGQQVTLRCSPKSGHDTVSWYQQALGQGPQFIFQYYEEEERQRGNFPDRFSGHQFPNYSSELNVNALLLGDSALYLCASSTGQSNQPQHFGDGTRLSIL.

In its sample, this clone was seen once. The rearrangement uses TRBV5-8 and TRBJ1-6, with D tentatively TRBD1 (5 bases). The CDR3 length is 12 residues. Germline values: CDR1 SGHTS, CDR2 YDEGEE. V gave up 2 bases and J gave up 13 bases, with 10 bases separating them. The CDR3 reads CASSFSGVPLHF. The CDR3 region has the DNA TGTGCCAGCAGCTTCTCGGGGGTCCCCCTCCACTTT.

This sequence joins TRBV25-1 and TRBJ1-2, with 9 bases fitting TRBD1. Germline trimming cut 3 bases from V and 5 bases from J; bases unmatched to any gene: 4. CDR1 and CDR2 (germline): MGHDK, SYGVNS. The CDR3 is 14 amino acids. The CDR3 protein is CASSETGTGYGYTF. In DNA, the CDR3 is TGTGCCAGCAGTGAGACCGGGACAGGGTATGGCTACACCTTC.